One sample yielded the 15 T cell receptor beta chains listed below, sequenced in a study of T cells after yellow fever vaccination. MiXCR, run by TCRdb on the 5' RACE reads, gives a single entry per CDR3 protein. The repertoire has some 340,000 distinct CDR3 sequences, about 10% of them found once; the top ten carry 3% to 3.5%. Sample: CD4+ T cells sorted from PBMCs, taken 45 days after the yellow fever booster vaccination. These receptors originate from a man younger than 30 who received the YFV17D yellow fever vaccine.

This clonotype was found a few times. The chain links TRBV6-2 or TRBV6-3 to TRBJ1-2; a weak D match, TRBD1 (5 bases). The CDR3 has 13 amino acids. V shed 6 bases and J shed 4 bases, with 12 bases lying between them. Germline values: CDR1 MNHEY, CDR2 SVGEGT. The CDR3, as DNA: TGTGCCAGCAGGCCCACGGGGGTCTATGGCTACACCTTC. Protein: CASRPTGVYGYTF.

The rearrangement joins TRBV9 to TRBJ2-7; perhaps TRBD2 as D (5 bases). The CDR3 is 15 amino acids. Trimming pared 0 bases from V and 6 bases from J, leaving 16 bases between. The germline V gene encodes CDR1 SGDLS and CDR2 YYNGEE. CDR3 DNA sequence: TGTGCCAGCAGCGTAGCTGGCGCGACCGGGGTCGAGCAGTACTTC. Translating it yields CASSVAGATGVEQYF.

This clonotype showed up just a few times. This chain connects TRBV3-1 to TRBJ2-6; 9 nucleotides match TRBD1. The V and J ends lost 4 bases and 10 bases, in that order; junction bases with no gene match: 5. The CDR3 is 14 amino acids. Germline V CDR1 and CDR2: LGHDT, YNNKEL (reference sequence). This CDR3 reads CASSPSGTGNVLTF. In DNA, the CDR3 is TGTGCCAGCAGCCCCTCAGGGACAGGGAACGTCCTGACTTTC.

V usage is TRBV6-2 or TRBV6-3 and J usage is TRBJ2-4, with TRBD1 matching 10 bases. V gave up 8 bases and J gave up 8 bases; unmatched junction bases: 9. Germline V gene sequence: CDR1 MNHEY, CDR2 SVGEGT. The CDR3 spans 14 residues. CDR3 nucleotides: TGTGCCAGCCGGAAGGGACAGGGGAGATACATTCAGTACTTC. This translates into CASRKGQGRYIQYF.

This clonotype has only a few counts. The gene calls are TRBV5-4 and TRBJ1-4; perhaps TRBD1 as D (5 bases). CDR3 length: 14 residues. Trimming removed 4 bases at V and 7 bases at J, with 14 bases between. Germline V gives CDR1 SGHNT, CDR2 YYREEE (reference sequence). CDR3 amino acids: CASSPGRQSEKLFF. In nucleotides, the CDR3 is TGTGCCAGCAGCCCAGGGAGGCAAAGTGAAAAACTGTTTTTT.

Points on this clonotype: This likely comes from a read error, as the CDR3 has no conserved phenylalanine or tryptophan at its end. This chain connects TRBV9 to TRBJ2-5; 11 bases line up with TRBD2. V lost 0 bases and J lost 5; bases outside the gene matches: 15. The CDR3 totals 19 residues. The germline gives CDR1 SGDLS, CDR2 YYNGEE. The CDR3 nucleotides read TGTGCCAGCAGCGTAGGAGGCCTAGCGGGGGGCCGACGTCTGGAGACCCAGTACTTG. Protein: CASSVGGLAGGRRLETQYL.

This clonotype was observed a handful of times. The chain employs TRBV29-1 and TRBJ1-1, with D unclear. The V gene lost 7 bases and the J gene lost 0 bases, with 15 bases spanning the gap. CDR3 size: 14 residues. Per the germline V gene, CDR1 is SQVTM and CDR2 is ANQGSEA. The CDR3, as DNA: TGCAGCGCCAAGCGGTTAGACCTGAACACTGAAGCTTTCTTT. It yields the protein CSAKRLDLNTEAFF.

V and J are TRBV14 and TRBJ2-7; 7 nucleotides match TRBD1. Germline V gene data show CDR1 as SGHDN and CDR2 as FVKESK. The length of the CDR3 is 17 residues. Germline trimming cut 4 bases from V and 4 bases from J; bases unmatched to any gene: 16. CDR3 DNA: TGTGCCAGCAGCCCTCCTACAGGGGTCCAAAGCATTTACGAGCAGTACGTC. It yields the protein CASSPPTGVQSIYEQYV.

The V call is TRBV9, the J call TRBJ2-3; D might be TRBD1 or TRBD2, each matching 6 bases. Germline assignment: CDR1 SGDLS and CDR2 YYNGEE. There are 15 residues in the CDR3. Trimming shortened V by 4 bases and J by 4 bases, and 16 bases separated the two germline ends. The DNA of the CDR3 is TGTGCCAGCAGCTTCGGGGGCCAAGGAGCAGATACGCAGTATTTT. This encodes CASSFGGQGADTQYF. The full variable domain, in which reference TRBV9 and TRBJ2-3 provide the parts outside the CDR3, is DSGVTQTPKHLITATGQRVTLRCSPRSGDLSVYWYQQSLDQGLQFLIQYYNGEERAKGNILERFSAQQFPDLHSELNLSSLELGDSALYFCASSFGGQGADTQYFGPGTRLTVL.

The V and J genes are TRBV7-8 and TRBJ2-5; D gene uncertain. Trimming removed 5 bases from V and 1 base from J, with 11 bases in between. Germline V gene data show CDR1 as SGHVS and CDR2 as FQNEAQ. CDR3 size: 14 residues. CDR3: CASSPYSSQETQYF. CDR3 bases: TGTGCCAGCAGCCCCTACAGCTCCCAAGAGACCCAGTACTTC.

This chain links TRBV20-1 with TRBJ2-5, with D perhaps given as TRBD1 or TRBD2 (5 bases each). CDR3 length: 14 amino acids. Per the germline V gene, CDR1 is DFQATT and CDR2 is SNEGSKA (reference sequence). The V end was cut by 2 bases, the J end by 5 bases, with 15 bases between. The chain's CDR3 is CSARIGAPVETQYF. The CDR3 DNA reads as TGCAGTGCTAGAATCGGGGCCCCCGTTGAGACCCAGTACTTC.

The V and J genes are TRBV19 and TRBJ2-2; the D is unclear. Looked up from germline, CDR1 is LNHDA and CDR2 is SQIVND (reference sequence). This CDR3 has 15 residues. With 7 bases removed from V and 2 bases from J, the gap between germline ends came to 14 bases. This CDR3 reads CASNLRMINTGELFF. As DNA, the CDR3 is TGTGCCAGTAATCTAAGGATGATAAACACCGGGGAGCTGTTTTTT.

This chain's CDR3 is CASSPDVHSGNTIYF. DNA of the CDR3: TGCGCCAGCAGCCCGGACGTCCACTCTGGAAACACCATATATTTT. The J gene is TRBJ1-3, the V gene TRBV5-1; no firm D call. V was pared by 4 bases and J by 0 bases, with 11 bases between. Germline V gene data show CDR1 as SGHRS and CDR2 as YFSETQ. The CDR3 is 15 residues long. Filled out from reference TRBV5-1 and TRBJ1-3, the complete variable domain reads KAGVTQTPRYLIKTRGQQVTLSCSPISGHRSVSWYQQTPGQGLQFLFEYFSETQRNKGNFPGRFSGRQFSNSRSEMNVSTLELGDSALYLCASSPDVHSGNTIYFGEGSWLTVV.

This sequence joins TRBV2 and TRBJ2-2; no clear D. Trimming removed 8 bases from V and 0 bases from J, with 13 bases in between. CDR1 is SNHLY, CDR2 FYNNEI, per germline. CDR3 length: 15 residues. CDR3 sequence reads: CASRPEPSNTGELFF. The CDR3 nucleotides read TGTGCCAGCCGGCCAGAACCGTCGAACACCGGGGAGCTGTTTTTT.

This clonotype was seen a few times. This sequence joins TRBV29-1 and TRBJ1-1; D gene ambiguous. The V gene's germline CDR1 is SQVTM and CDR2 ANQGSEA. Between the trimmed V and J ends, which lost 5 bases and 3 bases, there was a span of 10 bases. CDR3 length: 12 residues. The DNA of the CDR3 is TGCAGCGTTCCTAAACGGGACACTGAAGCTTTCTTT. Translating gives CSVPKRDTEAFF.